Listed here are 7 T cell receptor beta chains from one sample, sequenced in a study of radiotherapy plus CTLA-4 blockade in lung cancer. Assay: immunoSEQ multiplex PCR; the TCRdb copy retains only in-frame clones and omits some. The top ten clones hold about 25% of a sample with over 85,000 clones, roughly 80% of them seen once. Material: peripheral blood, obtained from a patient treated with radiotherapy plus ipilimumab. These receptor sequences come from a human donor with non-small cell lung cancer that progressed on radiotherapy plus ipilimumab.

The sample holds a few counts of this clone. The chain combines TRBV28 with TRBJ1-4; 8 bases agree with TRBD1. The V gene's germline CDR1 is MDHEN and CDR2 SYDVKM. The CDR3 has 19 residues. V shed 5 bases and J 3 bases; nucleotides not matched to a gene: 17. The DNA for the CDR3 is TGTGCCAGCAGTCTATCACAGGGGACAGGAGGCGCGGCTAATGAAAAACTGTTTTTT. Its protein product is CASSLSQGTGGAANEKLFF.

V gene TRBV4-1 combines with J gene TRBJ1-1; tentative D call: TRBD1 (5 bases). The germline gives CDR1 MGHRA, CDR2 YSYEKL. The CDR3 is 15 residues long. Between the trimmed V and J ends, which lost 6 bases and 1 base, there was a span of 15 bases. CDR3 in amino acids: CASRGGAKGNTEAFF. CDR3 in DNA: TGCGCCAGCAGGGGAGGGGCCAAGGGGAACACTGAAGCTTTCTTT.

V gene TRBV4-1 combines with J gene TRBJ1-3, with 8 bases lining up with TRBD1. Trimming took 2 bases from V and 0 from J; bases not matched to a gene: 12. The CDR3 runs 19 residues. The germline V gene has CDR1 MGHRA and CDR2 YSYEKL. CDR3 nucleotides: TGCGCCAGCAGCCAAACCCCCGGGACAGGACGGTACTCTGGAAACACCATATATTTT. Protein product: CASSQTPGTGRYSGNTIYF.

V usage is TRBV6-6 and J usage is TRBJ1-2; 7 positions match TRBD1. Germline trimming cut 6 bases from V and 3 bases from J; bases unmatched to any gene: 7. The germline gives CDR1 MNHNY, CDR2 SVGAGI (reference sequence). The CDR3 has 14 amino acids. The CDR3 region is CASSRTGEYYGYTF. In nucleotides, the CDR3 is TGTGCCAGCAGCCGAACAGGGGAATACTATGGCTACACCTTC.

J is TRBJ1-5 and V is TRBV2, with a tentative D call TRBD1 (6 bases). This CDR3 comprises 18 residues. Germline V gives CDR1 SNHLY, CDR2 FYNNEI. The germline V and J ends were trimmed by 3 bases and 0 bases, with 18 bases remaining between them. CDR3 nucleotides: TGTGCCAGCAGTGAGACGGTTGGGGCAGGGGATAGCAATCAGCCCCAGCATTTT. This encodes CASSETVGAGDSNQPQHF.

The CDR3 reads CASRLANTGELFF. The CDR3 coding sequence is TGCGCCAGCAGGCTAGCGAACACCGGGGAGCTGTTTTTT. V is TRBV5-1 and J is TRBJ2-2; the D is unclear. V was trimmed by 5 bases and J by 0 bases, leaving 5 bases between them. CDR1 and CDR2 (germline): SGHRS, YFSETQ. This CDR3 contains 13 residues.

V usage is TRBV19 and J usage is TRBJ1-1; D possibly corresponds to TRBD1 (5 bases). The CDR3 covers 15 residues. The V gene lost 2 bases and the J gene lost 1 base, with 11 bases spanning the gap. CDR1 is LNHDA and CDR2 is SQIVND in the germline V gene (reference sequence). The CDR3 nucleotides read TGTGCCAGTAGTATACCGCCAGGGACGAACACTGAAGCTTTCTTT. Amino acid sequence: CASSIPPGTNTEAFF.